Below, 3 T cell receptor beta chains from the same sample are listed, as sequenced in a study of vaccination and CD4 T cells after COVID-19. These receptors lack a known antigen. With the Oncomine TCR Beta short-read assay, DNA from cultured CD4+ T cells was sequenced. TCRdb fed the PCR reads into MiXCR, producing one record per CDR3 protein. The table includes over 9,500 distinct CDR3 sequences, about 56% detected once. Treatment of the sample: approximately 10-day PBMC culture with coronavirus spike peptide pools or control peptides (ViraFEST assay). Input material: CD4+ T cells from blood, cultured in vitro. The source of these receptors is a human donor who had recovered from COVID-19.

V is TRBV5-1 and J is TRBJ2-3; D is possibly TRBD1 (5 bases). V was pared by 0 bases and J by 1 base, with 9 bases between. CDR3 length equals 15 residues. CDR1 SGHRS and CDR2 YFSETQ come from the germline V gene. CDR3 bases: TGCGCCAGCAGCTTGGGGGGCTTGGGCACAGATACGCAGTATTTT. This translates into CASSLGGLGTDTQYF.

The rearrangement joins TRBV4-3 to TRBJ1-1; D call uncertain. Germline values: CDR1 LGHNA, CDR2 YSLEER. Between the trimmed V and J ends, which lost 0 bases and 8 bases, there was a span of 16 bases. This CDR3 is 15 amino acids long. The CDR3 sequence: CASSQERVRQAEAFF. CDR3 nucleotide sequence: TGCGCCAGCAGCCAAGAGAGAGTCCGCCAGGCGGAAGCTTTCTTT.

V gene TRBV28 combines with J gene TRBJ2-5, with TRBD1 as a possible D gene (6 bases). Looked up from germline, CDR1 is MDHEN and CDR2 is SYDVKM. CDR3 length equals 12 residues. V lost 6 bases to trimming and J lost 6 bases, with 11 bases between them. CDR3 sequence: CASRRGWQTQYF. The DNA for the CDR3 is TGTGCCAGCAGGAGGGGGTGGCAGACCCAGTACTTC.